The 14 T cell receptor beta chains below were found in one sample sequenced in a study of long-term antiretroviral therapy in people with HIV. The assay, immunoSEQ v3.0, was run at survey level. Clones were sequenced by immunoSEQ multiplex PCR, and TCRdb holds only the in-frame ones, with some missing. The top ten hold over 8% of the sample, which has 20,000 to 25,000 clones, approximately 81% seen once. The material was unsorted PBMCs, obtained at the start of antiretroviral therapy. The receptors come from a man aged 50-59 years with HIV.

The chain uses TRBV5-4 and TRBJ1-2; D is perhaps TRBD1 (5 bases). The CDR3 consists of 15 residues. Trimming removed 10 bases at V and 8 bases at J, with 27 bases between. Germline V gives CDR1 SGHNT, CDR2 YYREEE (reference sequence). The CDR3 here is CAASSPGTSHGGYTF. The CDR3 DNA follows: TGTGCCGCCAGCAGTCCGGGGACCTCCCATGGCGGCTACACCTTC.

This clone appeared a few times. The chain has TRBV5-8 and TRBJ2-7, with 10 positions matching TRBD2. Germline CDR1 reads SGHTS; CDR2 reads YDEGEE. The CDR3 sequence is 16 residues long. Unmatched junction bases numbered 7, after V lost 2 bases and J lost 2 bases. The CDR3 loop reads CASSLRGLAPTYEQYF. Here the CDR3 DNA reads TGTGCCAGCAGCTTAAGGGGACTAGCGCCGACCTACGAGCAGTACTTC.

The sample holds one count of this clone. This sequence joins TRBV6-1 and TRBJ1-3; the D is unclear. Germline V lookup: CDR1 MNHNS, CDR2 SASEGT. The CDR3 has 15 amino acids. V gave up 4 bases and J gave up 0 bases, with 10 bases separating them. The CDR3 bases are TGTGCCAGCAGTGGATTCAAAAACTCTGGAAACACCATATATTTT. Translation gives CASSGFKNSGNTIYF.

The chain couples TRBV4-3 to TRBJ1-3; no definite D call. This CDR3 has 13 amino acids. The germline V gene has CDR1 LGHNA and CDR2 YSLEER. The V end was cut by 4 bases, the J end by 4 bases, with 8 bases between. Written as DNA, the CDR3 is TGCGCCAGCAGCCCCTCATACGGAAACACCATATATTTT. Translating gives CASSPSYGNTIYF.

The genes are TRBV5-1 and TRBJ2-7, with 7 bases matching TRBD1. The CDR3 extends over 16 amino acids. V dropped 4 bases and J dropped 6; count of bases not matched to a gene: 16. CDR1 SGHRS and CDR2 YFSETQ come from the germline V gene. The CDR3 bases are TGCGCCAGCAGCCAGAACCAAGGGGGCAGTCGGAGCGAGCAGTACTTC. Translation gives CASSQNQGGSRSEQYF. The complete variable domain, with remaining parts taken from reference TRBV5-1 and TRBJ2-7, reads KAGVTQTPRYLIKTRGQQVTLSCSPISGHRSVSWYQQTPGQGLQFLFEYFSETQRNKGNFPGRFSGRQFSNSRSEMNVSTLELGDSALYLCASSQNQGGSRSEQYFGPGTRLTVT.

V is TRBV11-2 and J is TRBJ2-1; no definite D call. Germline lookup yields CDR1 SGHAT and CDR2 FQNNGV. The CDR3 covers 13 residues. Trimming took off 0 bases at V and 5 bases at J, with 5 bases between the two ends. CDR3 coding DNA: TGTGCCAGCAGCTTAGAGAACCACAATGAGCAGTTCTTC. Translation gives CASSLENHNEQFF.

The chain uses TRBV28 and TRBJ2-7; the D call may be TRBD1 or TRBD2 (5 bases each). With 10 bases removed from V and 7 bases from J, the gap between germline ends came to 26 bases. This CDR3 is 15 amino acids long. Germline CDR1 reads MDHEN; CDR2 reads SYDVKM. The CDR3 bases are TGTGCCATAGAGAGCCGGGGCTCTCCTCCGGGAGAGCAGTACTTC. Its protein is CAIESRGSPPGEQYF.

This CDR3 reads CASSPHLGFASGNTIYF. CDR3 sequence (DNA): TGCGCCAGCAGCCCCCACCTAGGGTTCGCCTCTGGAAACACCATATATTTT. The chain recombines TRBV4-1 with TRBJ1-3; unclear D gene. Trimming removed 4 bases from V and 0 bases from J, with 16 bases in between. This CDR3 spans 17 amino acids. Germline assignment: CDR1 MGHRA and CDR2 YSYEKL.

A few counts support this clone. The rearrangement links TRBV28 to TRBJ1-2, with a weak D call TRBD1 (6 bases). CDR1 is MDHEN and CDR2 is SYDVKM in the germline V gene. The V end lost 4 bases, the J end lost 4 bases, and 19 bases lay between the germline ends. CDR3 length equals 16 residues. The CDR3 reads CASSSTRTDTIYGYTF. The CDR3 nucleotides are TGTGCCAGCAGTTCCACTAGGACAGATACGATCTATGGCTACACCTTC.

V and J are TRBV6-5 and TRBJ1-2; no clear D gene. The CDR3 has 11 amino acids. The V end lost 10 bases, the J end lost 8 bases, and 14 bases lay between the germline ends. Germline V CDR1 and CDR2: MNHEY, SVGAGI. The CDR3 DNA follows: TGTGCCACCTCGTCCGAAGGGGGCTACACCTTC. It is translated as CATSSEGGYTF.

This chain connects TRBV10-3 to TRBJ1-2; D is ambiguous. Trimming pared 2 bases from V and 6 bases from J, leaving 13 bases between. This CDR3 region has 14 residues. Per germline, CDR1 ENHRY and CDR2 SYGVKD. The CDR3 sequence is CAISESRSRDGYTF. CDR3 DNA: TGTGCCATCAGTGAGAGCAGGTCCCGGGATGGCTACACCTTC.

The V and J genes are TRBV28 and TRBJ2-2; either TRBD1 or TRBD2 may supply D (6 bases each). V gave up 6 bases and J gave up 1 base, with 12 bases separating them. The V gene's germline CDR1 is MDHEN and CDR2 SYDVKM. The CDR3 length is 15 residues. The CDR3 region has the DNA TGTGCCAGCAGACCAAGGGGGGAGAACACCGGGGAGCTGTTTTTT. Translating it yields CASRPRGENTGELFF.

The chain joins TRBV6-6 to TRBJ2-7, with D tentatively TRBD1 (6 bases). Germline values: CDR1 MNHNY, CDR2 SVGAGI (reference sequence). This CDR3 contains 14 residues. V gave up 8 bases and J gave up 0 bases, with 14 bases separating them. The chain's CDR3 is CASRRQAISYEQYF. The CDR3 region has the DNA TGTGCCAGCCGGAGACAGGCCATCTCCTACGAGCAGTACTTC.

The chain joins TRBV29-1 to TRBJ2-1; TRBD2 matches at 8 bases. The CDR3 totals 13 residues. The junction had 7 bases not matched to a gene; V was cut back by 3 bases and J by 9 bases. From germline, CDR1 is SQVTM and CDR2 ANQGSEA. The CDR3 DNA reads TGCAGCGTTGATATAGCGGGATTCGGTGAGCAGTTCTTC. Its translation is CSVDIAGFGEQFF.